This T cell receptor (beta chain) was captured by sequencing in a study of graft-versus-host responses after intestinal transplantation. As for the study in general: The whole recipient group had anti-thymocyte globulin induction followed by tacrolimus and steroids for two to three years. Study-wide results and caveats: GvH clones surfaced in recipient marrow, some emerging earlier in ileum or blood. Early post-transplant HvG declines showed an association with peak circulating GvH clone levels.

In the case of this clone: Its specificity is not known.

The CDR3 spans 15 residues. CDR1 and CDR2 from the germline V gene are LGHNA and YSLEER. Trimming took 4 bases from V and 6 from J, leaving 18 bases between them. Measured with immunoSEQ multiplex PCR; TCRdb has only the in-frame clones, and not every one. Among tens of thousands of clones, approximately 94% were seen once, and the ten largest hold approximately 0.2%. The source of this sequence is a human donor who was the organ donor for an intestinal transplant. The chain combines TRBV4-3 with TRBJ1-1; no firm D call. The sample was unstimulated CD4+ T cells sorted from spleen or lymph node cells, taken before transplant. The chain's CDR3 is CASSLQAGPYSEAFF. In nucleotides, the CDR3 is TGCGCCAGCAGCCTTCAGGCAGGACCCTATTCTGAAGCTTTCTTT.